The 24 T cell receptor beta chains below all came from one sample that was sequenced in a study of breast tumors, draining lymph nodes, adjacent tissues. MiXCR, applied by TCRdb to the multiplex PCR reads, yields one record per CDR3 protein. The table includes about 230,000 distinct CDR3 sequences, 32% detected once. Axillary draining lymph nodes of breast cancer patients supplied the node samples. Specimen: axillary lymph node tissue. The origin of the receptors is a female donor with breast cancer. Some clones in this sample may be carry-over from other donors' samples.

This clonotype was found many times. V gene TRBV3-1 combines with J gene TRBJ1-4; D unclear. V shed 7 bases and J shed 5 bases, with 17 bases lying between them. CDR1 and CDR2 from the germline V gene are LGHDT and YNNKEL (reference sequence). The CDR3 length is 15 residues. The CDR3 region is CASTDYYKQNEKLFF. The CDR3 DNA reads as TGTGCCAGCACCGACTACTACAAACAAAATGAAAAACTGTTTTTT.

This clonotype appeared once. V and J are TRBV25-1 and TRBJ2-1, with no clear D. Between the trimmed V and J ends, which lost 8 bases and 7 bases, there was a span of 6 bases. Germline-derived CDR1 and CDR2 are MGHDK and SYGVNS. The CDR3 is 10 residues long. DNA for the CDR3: TGTGCCAGCGGCATGAATGAGCAGTTCTTC. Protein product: CASGMNEQFF. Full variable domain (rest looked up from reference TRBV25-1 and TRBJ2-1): EADIYQTPRYLVIGTGKKITLECSQTMGHDKMYWYQQDPGMELHLIHYSYGVNSTEKGDLSSESTVSRIRTEHFPLTLESARPSHTSQYLCASGMNEQFFGPGTRLTVL.

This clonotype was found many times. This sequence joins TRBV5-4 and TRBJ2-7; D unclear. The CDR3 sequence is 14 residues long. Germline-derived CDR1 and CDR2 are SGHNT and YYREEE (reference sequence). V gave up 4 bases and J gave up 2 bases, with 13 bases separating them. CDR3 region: CASSVEPAAYEQYF. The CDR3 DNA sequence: TGTGCCAGCAGCGTCGAACCCGCAGCCTACGAGCAGTACTTC.

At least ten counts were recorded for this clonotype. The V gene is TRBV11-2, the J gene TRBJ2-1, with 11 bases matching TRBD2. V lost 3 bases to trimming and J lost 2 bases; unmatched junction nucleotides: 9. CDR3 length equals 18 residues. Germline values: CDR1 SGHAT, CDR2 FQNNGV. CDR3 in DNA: TGTGCCAGCAGCTTTACACGCCTTAGCGGGAGGGCCTACAATGAGCAGTTCTTC. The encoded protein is CASSFTRLSGRAYNEQFF.

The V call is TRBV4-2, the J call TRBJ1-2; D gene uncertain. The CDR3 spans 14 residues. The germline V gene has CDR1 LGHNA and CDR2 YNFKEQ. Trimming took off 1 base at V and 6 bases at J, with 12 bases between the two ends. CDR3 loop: CASSQGSGSHGYTF. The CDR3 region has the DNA TGTGCCAGCAGCCAAGGCTCGGGGTCTCATGGCTACACCTTC.

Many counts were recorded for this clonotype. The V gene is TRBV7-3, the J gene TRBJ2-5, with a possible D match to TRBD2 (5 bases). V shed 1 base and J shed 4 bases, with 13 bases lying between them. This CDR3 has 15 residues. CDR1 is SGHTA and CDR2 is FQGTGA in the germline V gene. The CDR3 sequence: CASSLSSISGETQYF. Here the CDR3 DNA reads TGTGCCAGCAGCTTAAGTAGTATAAGCGGAGAGACCCAGTACTTC.

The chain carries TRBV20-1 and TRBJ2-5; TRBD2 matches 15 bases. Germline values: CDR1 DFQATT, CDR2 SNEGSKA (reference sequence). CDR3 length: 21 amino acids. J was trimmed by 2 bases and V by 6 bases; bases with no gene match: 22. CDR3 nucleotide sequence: TGCAGTGCCACCTACCGGGGGTGGGGACTAGCGGGAGGTGGGAAACAAGAGACCCAGTACTTC. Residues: CSATYRGWGLAGGGKQETQYF.

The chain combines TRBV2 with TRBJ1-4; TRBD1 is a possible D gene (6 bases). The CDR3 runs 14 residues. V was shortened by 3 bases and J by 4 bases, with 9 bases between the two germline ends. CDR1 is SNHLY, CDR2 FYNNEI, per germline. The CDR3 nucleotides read TGTGCCAGCAGTGATCCAGGGGTTAATGAAAAACTGTTTTTT. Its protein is CASSDPGVNEKLFF. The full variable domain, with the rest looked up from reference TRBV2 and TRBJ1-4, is EPEVTQTPSHQVTQMGQEVILRCVPISNHLYFYWYRQILGQKVEFLVSFYNNEISEKSEIFDDQFSVERPDGSNFTLKIRSTKLEDSAMYFCASSDPGVNEKLFFGSGTQLSVL.

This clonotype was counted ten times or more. CDR3 coding DNA: TGCGCCAGCAGCTCGGGACTAGCGGGAATGAGGTACGAGCAGTACTTC. Amino acids: CASSSGLAGMRYEQYF. J is TRBJ2-7 and V is TRBV5-1; 13 nucleotides line up with TRBD2. The germline V gene encodes CDR1 SGHRS and CDR2 YFSETQ. The CDR3 runs 16 residues. J lost 4 bases, V lost 3 bases, and 7 bases had no gene match.

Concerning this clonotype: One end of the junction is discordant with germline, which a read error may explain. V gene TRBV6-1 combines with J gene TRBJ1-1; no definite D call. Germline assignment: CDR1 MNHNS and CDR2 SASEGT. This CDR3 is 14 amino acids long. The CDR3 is CASTERLGGTEAFF. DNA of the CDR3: TGTGCCAGCACCGAAAGGTTGGGAGGCACTGAAGCCTTCTTT.

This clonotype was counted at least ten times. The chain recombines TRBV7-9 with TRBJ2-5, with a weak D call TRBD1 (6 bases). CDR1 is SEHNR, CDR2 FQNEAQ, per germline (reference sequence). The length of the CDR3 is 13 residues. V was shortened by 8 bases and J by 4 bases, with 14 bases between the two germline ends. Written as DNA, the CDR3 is TGTGCCAGCGGGCACAGGGCTGGAGAGACCCAGTACTTC. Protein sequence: CASGHRAGETQYF.

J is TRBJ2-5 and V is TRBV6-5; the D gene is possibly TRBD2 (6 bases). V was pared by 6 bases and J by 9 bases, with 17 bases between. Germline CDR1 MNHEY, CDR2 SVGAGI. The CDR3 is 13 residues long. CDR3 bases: TGTGCCAGCAGCGGACGGGGGAGTCAGCCCCAGTACTTC. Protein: CASSGRGSQPQYF.

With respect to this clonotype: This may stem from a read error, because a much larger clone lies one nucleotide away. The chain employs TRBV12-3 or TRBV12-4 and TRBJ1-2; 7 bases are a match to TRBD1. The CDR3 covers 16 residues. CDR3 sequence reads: CASSSNSDRAPYDYTF. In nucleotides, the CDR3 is TGTGCCAGCAGTTCAAACTCAGACAGGGCCCCCTATGACTACACCTTC.

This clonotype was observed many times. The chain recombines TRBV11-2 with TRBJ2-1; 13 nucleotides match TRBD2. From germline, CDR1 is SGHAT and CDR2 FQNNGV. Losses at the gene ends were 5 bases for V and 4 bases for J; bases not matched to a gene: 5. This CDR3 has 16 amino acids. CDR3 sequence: CASSAPGLAGYNEQFF. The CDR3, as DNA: TGTGCCAGCAGCGCCCCGGGACTAGCGGGATACAATGAGCAGTTCTTC.

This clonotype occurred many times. CDR3 in DNA: TGTGCCATCCGGACAGGGGCCGCCTACGAGCAGTACTTC. Translated, it gives CAIRTGAAYEQYF. The chain joins TRBV6-6 to TRBJ2-7; TRBD1 aligns across 9 bases. The CDR3 length is 13 residues. Looked up from germline, CDR1 is MNHNY and CDR2 is SVGAGI (reference sequence). V gave up 10 bases and J gave up 2 bases; unmatched junction bases: 6.

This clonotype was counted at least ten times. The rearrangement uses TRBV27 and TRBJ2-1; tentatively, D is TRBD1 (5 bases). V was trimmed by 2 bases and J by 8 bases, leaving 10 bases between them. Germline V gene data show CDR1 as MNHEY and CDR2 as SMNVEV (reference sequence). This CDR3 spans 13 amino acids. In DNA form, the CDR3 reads TGTGCCAGCAGTTTAAGTGACAGACATGAGCAGTTCTTC. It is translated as CASSLSDRHEQFF.

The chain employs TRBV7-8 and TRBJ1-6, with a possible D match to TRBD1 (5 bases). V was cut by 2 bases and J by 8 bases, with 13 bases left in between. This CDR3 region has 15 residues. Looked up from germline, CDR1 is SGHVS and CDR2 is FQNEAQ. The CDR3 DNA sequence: TGTGCCAGCAGCTTAAGTTCGGTGGGGGATTCACCCCTCCACTTT. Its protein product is CASSLSSVGDSPLHF.

CDR3 DNA: TGCGCCAGCAGTGAGTCGCGCTTGGGCAGCTCCTACGAGCAGTACTTC. Its protein product is CASSESRLGSSYEQYF. The rearrangement uses TRBV10-2 and TRBJ2-7, with D hard to call. V lost 0 bases and J 0 bases, leaving 12 bases between the germline ends. The CDR3 totals 16 residues. The V gene's germline CDR1 is WSHSY and CDR2 SAAADI.

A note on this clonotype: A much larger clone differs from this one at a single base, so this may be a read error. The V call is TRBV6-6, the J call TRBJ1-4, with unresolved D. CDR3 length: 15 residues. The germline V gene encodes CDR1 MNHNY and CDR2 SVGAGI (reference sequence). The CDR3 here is CASSHSSGPPVKLFF. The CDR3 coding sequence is TGTGCCAGCAGTCACTCCTCCGGGCCGCCTGTAAAACTGTTTTTT.

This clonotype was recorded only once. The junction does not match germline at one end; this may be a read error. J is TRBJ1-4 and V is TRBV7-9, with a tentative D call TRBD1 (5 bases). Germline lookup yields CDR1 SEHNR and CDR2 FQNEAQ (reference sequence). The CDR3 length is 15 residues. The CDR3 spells CASSLVEAGSEKLLF. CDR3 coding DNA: TGTGCCAGCAGCTTAGTGGAGGCAGGGAGTGAAAAACTGCTTTTT.

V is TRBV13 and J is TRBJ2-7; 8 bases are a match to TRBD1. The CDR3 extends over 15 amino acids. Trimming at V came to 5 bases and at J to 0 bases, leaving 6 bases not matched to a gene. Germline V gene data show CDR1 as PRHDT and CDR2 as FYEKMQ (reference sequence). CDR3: CASSERQGSSYEQYF. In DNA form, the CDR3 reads TGTGCCAGCAGCGAAAGACAGGGGAGCTCCTACGAGCAGTACTTC.

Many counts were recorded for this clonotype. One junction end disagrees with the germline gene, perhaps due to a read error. CDR3 in amino acids: CASSPPAVAAGKDTQYF. The DNA of the CDR3 is TGTGCCAGCTCACCACCGGCCGTGGCCGCGGGTAAAGACACCCAGTACTTC. J is TRBJ2-5 and V is TRBV18; possibly TRBD2 for D (5 bases). CDR1 and CDR2 from the germline V gene are KGHSH and LQKENI. The CDR3 sequence is 17 residues long.

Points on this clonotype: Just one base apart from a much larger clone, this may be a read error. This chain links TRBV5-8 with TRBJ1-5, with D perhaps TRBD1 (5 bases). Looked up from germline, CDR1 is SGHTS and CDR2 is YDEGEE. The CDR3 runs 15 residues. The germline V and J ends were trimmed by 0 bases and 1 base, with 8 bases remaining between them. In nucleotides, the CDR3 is TGTGCCAGCAGCTTGGTCGGGGCAAGCAATCAGCCCCAGCATTTT. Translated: CASSLVGASNQPQHF.

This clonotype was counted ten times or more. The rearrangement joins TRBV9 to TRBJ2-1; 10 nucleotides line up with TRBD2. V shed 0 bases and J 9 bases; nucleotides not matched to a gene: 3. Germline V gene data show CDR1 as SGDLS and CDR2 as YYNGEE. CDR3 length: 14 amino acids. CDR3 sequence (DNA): TGTGCCAGCAGCGTAGTGCCTAGCGGGAGTGAGCAGTTCTTC. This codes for CASSVVPSGSEQFF.